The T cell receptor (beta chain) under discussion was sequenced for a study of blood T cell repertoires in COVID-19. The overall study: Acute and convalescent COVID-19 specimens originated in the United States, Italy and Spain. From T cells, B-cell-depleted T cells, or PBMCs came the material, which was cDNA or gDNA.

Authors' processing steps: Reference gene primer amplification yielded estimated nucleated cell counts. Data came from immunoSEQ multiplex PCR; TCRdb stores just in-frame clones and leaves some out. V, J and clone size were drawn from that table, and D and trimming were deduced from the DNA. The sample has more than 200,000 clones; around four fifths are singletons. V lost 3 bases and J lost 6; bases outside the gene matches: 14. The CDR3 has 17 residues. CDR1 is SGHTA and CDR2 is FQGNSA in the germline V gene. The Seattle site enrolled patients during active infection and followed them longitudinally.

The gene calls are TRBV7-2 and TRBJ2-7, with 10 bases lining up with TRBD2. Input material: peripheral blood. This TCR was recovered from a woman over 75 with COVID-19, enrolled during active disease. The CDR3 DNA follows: TGTGCCAGCAGCTTTAGGGGAGCGGGGGGGCCTCAGGTCGAGCAGTACTTC. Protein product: CASSFRGAGGPQVEQYF.